The rows below give T cell receptor beta chains drawn from one sample of a study of blood T cell repertoires in COVID-19. Only in-frame clones appear in the TCRdb table, and some are missing; sequencing was by immunoSEQ multiplex PCR. The sample carries about 19,000 clones, about 88% recorded once. Material for sequencing was peripheral blood. All receptors come from a man aged 70 or older with acute or convalescent COVID-19. CDR3s include the opening cysteine and the closing phenylalanine or tryptophan. The D gene is left open where the match is weak. Size values are once, few and many counts, or a class for expanded clones, and some rows have none.

D gene,V gene,J gene,clone size,CDR3 protein,CDR3 DNA
TRBD2,TRBV7-9,TRBJ2-5,-,CASSFLASGETQYF,TGTGCCAGCAGCTTCCTCGCTAGCGGAGAGACCCAGTACTTC
TRBD1,TRBV19,TRBJ2-2,-,CASSSLTGGSGELFF,TGTGCCAGTAGTAGTTTGACAGGGGGCTCCGGGGAGCTGTTTTTT
-,TRBV7-9,TRBJ2-2,-,CASSSPRLTGTNTGELFF,TGTGCCAGCAGCTCGCCAAGGTTAACCGGGACGAACACCGGGGAGCTGTTTTTT
TRBD1,TRBV5-6,TRBJ2-1,-,CASFQGARDEQFF,TGTGCCAGCTTCCAGGGGGCGCGCGATGAGCAGTTCTTC
-,TRBV3-1/TRBV3-2,TRBJ2-1,-,CASSQRLVGVSSWEQFF,TGTGCCAGCAGCCAAAGGTTGGTGGGAGTCAGTTCTTGGGAGCAGTTCTTC
-,TRBV7-6,TRBJ2-5,once,CASSLVLRGVGTQYF,TGTGCCAGCAGCTTAGTCCTGCGGGGAGTGGGGACCCAGTACTTC
-,TRBV18,TRBJ1-1,-,CASSLLRGNTEAFF,TGTGCCAGCTCTCTCCTCAGGGGAAACACTGAAGCTTTCTTT
TRBD2,TRBV7-2,TRBJ2-1,-,CASSLELAGGRQFF,TGTGCCAGCAGCTTAGAACTAGCGGGAGGACGACAGTTCTTC
-,TRBV9,TRBJ1-5,-,CASSLEGRSNQPQHF,TGTGCCAGCAGCCTCGAGGGAAGAAGCAATCAGCCCCAGCATTTT
TRBD1,TRBV28,TRBJ1-2,-,CASSGQGLSGYTF,TGTGCCAGCAGCGGACAGGGCCTTTCTGGCTACACCTTC
-,TRBV5-4,TRBJ2-3,-,CASSLVRGMGGDTQYF,TGTGCCAGCAGCTTGGTTCGGGGGATGGGGGGAGATACGCAGTATTTT
-,TRBV6-6,TRBJ2-7,once,CASSSGHHYEQYF,TGTGCCAGCAGTTCAGGACACCACTACGAGCAGTACTTC
-,TRBV6-6,TRBJ1-1,-,CASSLLDGGSTEAFF,TGTGCCAGCAGCCTACTGGACGGCGGGAGCACTGAAGCTTTCTTT
TRBD1,TRBV27,TRBJ1-4,-,CASSSTGGREKLFF,TGTGCCAGCAGTTCAACAGGGGGCAGGGAAAAACTGTTTTTT
-,TRBV9,TRBJ2-5,-,CASSVDSQTETQYF,TGTGCCAGCAGCGTAGACAGTCAGACGGAGACCCAGTACTTC
-,TRBV3-1/TRBV3-2,TRBJ1-6,-,CASSSRGEDSPLHF,TGTGCCAGCAGCTCCCGGGGGGAGGATTCACCCCTCCACTTT
-,TRBV18,TRBJ2-3,-,CASSPSGDTQYF,TGTGCCAGCTCACCATCGGGAGATACGCAGTATTTT
-,TRBV6-2/TRBV6-3,TRBJ2-1,-,CASSYQAWNEQFF,TGTGCCAGCAGTTATCAAGCCTGGAATGAGCAGTTCTTC
-,TRBV7-9,TRBJ2-3,-,CASSLFLGALEDTQYF,TGTGCCAGCAGCTTATTTTTGGGGGCTTTAGAAGATACGCAGTATTTT
-,TRBV11-3,TRBJ2-6,-,CASSLDAPAGANVLTF,TGTGCCAGCAGCTTAGATGCCCCGGCTGGGGCCAACGTCCTGACTTTC
-,TRBV2,TRBJ1-5,-,CARGSVGVNQPQHF,TGTGCCAGGGGCTCTGTGGGAGTAAATCAGCCCCAGCATTTT
TRBD2,TRBV5-1,TRBJ2-5,-,CASSLYGLALAQETQYF,TGCGCCAGCAGCTTGTACGGACTAGCGCTTGCCCAAGAGACCCAGTACTTC
TRBD1,TRBV29-1,TRBJ1-4,once,CSVEDAQGGGKLFF,TGCAGCGTTGAAGATGCGCAGGGGGGTGGAAAACTGTTTTTT
-,TRBV5-1,TRBJ2-3,-,CASSLVQGQKDTQYF,TGCGCCAGCAGCTTGGTCCAGGGACAAAAAGATACGCAGTATTTT